A selection of T cell receptor beta chains follows, all from one sample in a study of cytomegalovirus exposure and HLA in healthy donors. The repertoire was sequenced with immunoSEQ multiplex PCR; TCRdb's copy has only in-frame clones and lacks some. The sample carries around 100,000 clones, approximately 79% recorded once. The specimen sequenced was PBMCs. Source of these receptors: a man aged 45-65 years in good health and CMV-seropositive. CDR3s include the opening cysteine and the closing phenylalanine or tryptophan. D genes are given only for firm matches. A clone size is listed for some rows: how often the clone was seen (once, few, many), or a class if it is expanded.

j_gene	v_gene	d_gene	abundance	CDR3aa	CDR3nt
TRBJ2-7	TRBV11-3	.	.	CASSNEAGEQYF	TGTGCCAGCAGCAACGAGGCGGGGGAGCAGTACTTC
TRBJ1-1	TRBV29-1	TRBD1	.	CSVVIVGQGVF	TGCAGCGTTGTAATAGTAGGGCAGGGGGTCTTT
TRBJ1-6	TRBV7-9	.	.	CASSLGQINSPLHF	TGTGCCAGCAGCTTAGGGCAGATTAATTCACCCCTCCACTTT
TRBJ2-7	TRBV28	.	.	CASSLRGLGSYEQYF	TGTGCCAGCAGTCTCAGGGGCCTCGGCTCCTACGAGCAGTACTTC
TRBJ1-5	TRBV18	.	.	CASSPKQGDQPQHF	TGTGCCAGCTCACCGAAACAGGGCGATCAGCCCCAGCATTTT
TRBJ2-7	TRBV7-9	.	.	CASSSPYEQYF	TGTGCCAGCAGCTCTCCTTACGAGCAGTACTTC
TRBJ1-5	TRBV19	TRBD1	.	CASRASDRGHQPQHF	TGTGCCAGTAGAGCCTCGGACAGGGGGCATCAGCCCCAGCATTTT
TRBJ2-2	TRBV12-5	.	.	CASGTGTAGELFF	TGTGCTAGTGGGACAGGAACGGCCGGGGAGCTGTTTTTT
TRBJ2-1	TRBV2	TRBD2	.	CASSYSGLAGIYNEQFF	TGTGCCAGCAGTTACTCTGGACTAGCGGGGATTTACAATGAGCAGTTCTTC
TRBJ2-7	TRBV6-5	TRBD2	.	CASRNSGSSYEQYF	TGTGCCAGCAGAAATAGCGGGAGCTCCTACGAGCAGTACTTC
TRBJ1-6	TRBV2	TRBD1	.	CASSRDRGNSPLHF	TGTGCCAGCAGCCGAGACAGGGGAAATTCACCCCTCCACTTT
TRBJ2-1	TRBV5-1	TRBD2	.	CASSTGLAGGNEQFF	TGCGCCAGCAGCACGGGCCTAGCGGGCGGGAATGAGCAGTTCTTC
TRBJ2-7	TRBV30	TRBD2	once	CAWSEREAHEQYF	TGTGCCTGGAGTGAGCGGGAAGCCCACGAGCAGTACTTC
TRBJ2-3	TRBV12-5	.	.	CASGSYLQDTQYF	TGTGCTAGTGGTTCATACCTACAGGATACGCAGTATTTT
TRBJ1-5	TRBV15	.	.	CATSRDPYSNQPQHF	TGTGCCACCAGCAGAGATCCCTATAGCAATCAGCCCCAGCATTTT
TRBJ1-2	TRBV30	TRBD1	.	CAWSGQGARNEYYGYTF	TGTGCCTGGAGTGGACAGGGGGCGCGAAATGAGTACTATGGCTACACCTTC
TRBJ2-3	TRBV7-9	TRBD2	.	CASRLGERDFTDTQYF	TGTGCCAGCAGGTTGGGGGAGCGGGACTTCACAGATACGCAGTATTTT
TRBJ2-7	TRBV28	TRBD1	.	CASRRDRGLGEQYF	TGTGCCAGCAGAAGGGACAGGGGGCTTGGTGAGCAGTACTTC
TRBJ2-7	TRBV5-1	TRBD1	few	CASSLGGTGDYEQYF	TGCGCCAGCAGCTTGGGGGGGACAGGAGACTACGAGCAGTACTTC
TRBJ2-1	TRBV10-3	TRBD2	.	CAIGAVLAGNNEQFF	TGTGCCATCGGGGCGGTTCTAGCGGGAAACAATGAGCAGTTCTTC
TRBJ2-4	TRBV4-3	.	.	CASSQVVGADKNIQYF	TGCGCCAGCAGCCAAGTTGTGGGGGCTGACAAAAACATTCAGTACTTC
TRBJ2-5	TRBV5-1	TRBD1	.	CASSLQTGDQETQYF	TGCGCCAGCAGCTTGCAGACAGGGGACCAAGAGACCCAGTACTTC
TRBJ1-2	TRBV7-8	TRBD1	.	CASSHGQVGYGYTF	TGTGCCAGCAGCCACGGACAGGTCGGGTATGGCTACACCTTC
TRBJ2-7	TRBV7-8	TRBD2	.	CASSFLAGGQYF	TGTGCCAGCAGCTTCCTAGCGGGAGGGCAGTACTTC
TRBJ2-7	TRBV27	.	.	CASSLTKSSYEQYF	TGTGCCAGCAGTTTAACTAAGTCCTCCTACGAGCAGTACTTC
TRBJ2-3	TRBV5-4	TRBD2	.	CASSQLASLGDTQYF	TGTGCCAGCAGCCAACTAGCGTCCCTGGGAGATACGCAGTATTTT
TRBJ1-5	TRBV27	.	.	CASRATGIRNQPQHF	TGTGCCAGCAGAGCTACAGGGATCCGCAATCAGCCCCAGCATTTT
TRBJ2-3	TRBV5-1	.	.	CASSLSGVPLHSGTQYF	TGCGCCAGCAGCTTGTCCGGGGTGCCACTACACAGTGGTACGCAGTATTTT
TRBJ1-5	TRBV19	.	.	CASRLAGVGNQPQHF	TGTGCCAGTAGATTGGCGGGGGTAGGCAATCAGCCCCAGCATTTT
TRBJ2-2	TRBV2	TRBD1	.	CASTGQGAVGELFF	TGTGCCAGCACGGGACAGGGGGCAGTCGGGGAGCTGTTTTTT
TRBJ2-7	TRBV7-9	TRBD2	.	CASSPSGASYEQYF	TGTGCCAGCAGCCCTAGCGGTGCCTCCTACGAGCAGTACTTC
TRBJ2-1	TRBV7-8	.	.	CASSPTDHNEQFF	TGTGCCAGCAGCCCGACAGACCACAATGAGCAGTTCTTC
TRBJ1-3	TRBV6-5	.	.	CASGWGGNTIYF	TGTGCCAGCGGATGGGGAGGGAACACCATATATTTT
TRBJ2-2	TRBV7-3	.	.	CASSPGTGELFF	TGTGCCAGCAGCCCAGGCACCGGGGAGCTGTTTTTT
TRBJ2-7	TRBV27	TRBD2	.	CASRRLAGTYEQYF	TGTGCCAGCAGGAGACTAGCGGGGACCTACGAGCAGTACTTC
TRBJ1-1	TRBV6-1	.	.	CASFSARGDTEAFF	TGTGCCAGCTTCTCCGCGCGCGGGGACACTGAAGCTTTCTTT